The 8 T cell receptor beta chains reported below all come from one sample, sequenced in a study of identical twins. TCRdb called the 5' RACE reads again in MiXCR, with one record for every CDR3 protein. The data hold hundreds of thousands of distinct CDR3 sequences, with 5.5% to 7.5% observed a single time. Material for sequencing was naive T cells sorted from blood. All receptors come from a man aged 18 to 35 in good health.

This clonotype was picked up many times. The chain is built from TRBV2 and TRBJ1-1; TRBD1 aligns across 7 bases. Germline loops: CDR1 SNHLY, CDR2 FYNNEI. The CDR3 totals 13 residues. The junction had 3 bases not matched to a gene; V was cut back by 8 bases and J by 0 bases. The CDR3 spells CASPTGLNTEAFF. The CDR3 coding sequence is TGTGCCAGCCCGACAGGGTTGAACACTGAAGCTTTCTTT.

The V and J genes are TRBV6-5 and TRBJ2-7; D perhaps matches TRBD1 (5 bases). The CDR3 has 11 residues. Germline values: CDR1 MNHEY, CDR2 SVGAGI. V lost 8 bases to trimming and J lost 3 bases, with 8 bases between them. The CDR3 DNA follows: TGTGCCAGCTGGGGCGGCTACGAGCAGTACTTC. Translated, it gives CASWGGYEQYF.

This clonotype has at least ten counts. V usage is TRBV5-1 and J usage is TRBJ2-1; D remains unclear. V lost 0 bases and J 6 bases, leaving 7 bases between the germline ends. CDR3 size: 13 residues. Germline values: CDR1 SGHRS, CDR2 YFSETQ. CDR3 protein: CASSLGFGNEQFF. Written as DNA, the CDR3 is TGCGCCAGCAGCTTGGGCTTCGGCAATGAGCAGTTCTTC.

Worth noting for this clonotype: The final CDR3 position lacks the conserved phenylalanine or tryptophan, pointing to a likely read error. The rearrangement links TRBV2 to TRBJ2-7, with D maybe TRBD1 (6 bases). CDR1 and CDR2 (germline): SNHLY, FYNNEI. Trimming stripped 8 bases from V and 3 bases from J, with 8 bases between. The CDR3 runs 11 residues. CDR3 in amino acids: CASGQHYEQYC. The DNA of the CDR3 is TGTGCCAGCGGACAGCACTACGAGCAGTACTGC.

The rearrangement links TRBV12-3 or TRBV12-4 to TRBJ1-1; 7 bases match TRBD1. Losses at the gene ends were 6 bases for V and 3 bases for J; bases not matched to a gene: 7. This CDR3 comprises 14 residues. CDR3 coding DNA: TGTGCCAGCAGACACGGGACAGAGCACACTGAAGCTTTCTTT. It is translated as CASRHGTEHTEAFF.

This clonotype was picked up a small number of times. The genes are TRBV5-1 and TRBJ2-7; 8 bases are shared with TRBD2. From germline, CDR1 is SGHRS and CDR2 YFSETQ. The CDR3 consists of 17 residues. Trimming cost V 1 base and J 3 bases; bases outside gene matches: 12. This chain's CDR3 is CASSLNNWGLAGYEQYF. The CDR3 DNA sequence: TGCGCCAGCAGCTTGAATAATTGGGGGCTAGCGGGCTACGAGCAGTACTTC.

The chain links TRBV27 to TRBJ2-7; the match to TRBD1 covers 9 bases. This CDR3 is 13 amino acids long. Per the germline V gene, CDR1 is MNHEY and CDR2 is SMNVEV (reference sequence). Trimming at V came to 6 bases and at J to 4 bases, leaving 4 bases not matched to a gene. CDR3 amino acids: CASRLDRGYEQYF. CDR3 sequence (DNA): TGTGCCAGCAGACTGGACAGGGGTTACGAGCAGTACTTC.

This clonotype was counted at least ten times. The CDR3 DNA is TGCGCCAGCAGCGCGGGACTAGACTTAACCGAGCAGTACTTC. Translation: CASSAGLDLTEQYF. The genes are TRBV5-1 and TRBJ2-7, with 8 positions matching TRBD2. Germline CDR1 and CDR2: SGHRS and YFSETQ. V was pared by 4 bases and J by 6 bases, with 9 bases of the junction left unmatched. The CDR3 has 14 residues.